This passage covers 2 T cell receptor beta chains from one sample sequenced in a study of graft-versus-host responses after intestinal transplantation. Produced via immunoSEQ multiplex PCR; TCRdb's table is partial and in-frame only. The profile shows around 20,000 clones, around nine tenths of them singletons. Specimen: PBMCs, collected around 350 days after transplant. These receptors originate from a human patient who received an intestinal transplant, so some T cells may come from the graft donor.

The chain uses TRBV6-1 and TRBJ2-5; TRBD2 matches at 11 bases. The CDR3 has 15 amino acids. Germline V CDR1 and CDR2: MNHNS, SASEGT. V lost 6 bases to trimming and J lost 5 bases; unmatched junction nucleotides: 8. The CDR3 region has the DNA TGTGCCAGCAGGGGGGTAGCGGGGGGGTATGAGACCCAGTACTTC. This sequence encodes CASRGVAGGYETQYF.

The chain combines TRBV7-9 with TRBJ2-5, with 13 nucleotides matching TRBD2. V lost 1 base and J lost 2; bases outside the gene matches: 10. Germline V gene sequence: CDR1 SEHNR, CDR2 FQNEAQ (reference sequence). The CDR3 has 19 amino acids. The CDR3 here is CASSLGTGTSGTRQETQYF. For the CDR3, the DNA is TGTGCCAGCAGCTTAGGGACCGGGACTAGCGGGACCCGGCAAGAGACCCAGTACTTC.